This T cell receptor (beta chain) was sequenced during a study of blood T cell repertoires in COVID-19. Enrolment of Seattle patients took place during active infection, and they were followed longitudinally. Produced via immunoSEQ multiplex PCR; TCRdb's table is partial and in-frame only. Here the sample spans around 330,000 clones, around 89% being singletons. The junction had 5 bases not matched to a gene; V was cut back by 2 bases and J by 5 bases. Germline CDR1 is SNHLY and CDR2 is FYNNEI. The CDR3 sequence is 14 residues long. The chain links TRBV2 to TRBJ1-1; 7 nucleotides align to TRBD1. The clonotype originates from a woman aged 25 to 39 with COVID-19, enrolled during active disease. What was sequenced was peripheral blood. The CDR3 reads CASSETGVRTEAFF. The CDR3 bases are TGTGCCAGCAGTGAAACAGGGGTGAGGACTGAAGCTTTCTTT. The entire variable domain, with the rest obtained from reference TRBV2 and TRBJ1-1, is as follows: EPEVTQTPSHQVTQMGQEVILRCVPISNHLYFYWYRQILGQKVEFLVSFYNNEISEKSEIFDDQFSVERPDGSNFTLKIRSTKLEDSAMYFCASSETGVRTEAFFGQGTRLTVV.